This T cell receptor (beta chain) stems from a study of T cells in localized non-small cell lung cancer. Profiling relied on immunoSEQ multiplex PCR, and the TCRdb table lists in-frame clones only, not all of them. The table shows about 32,000 clones, with 88% occurring only once. The sequencing used peripheral blood mononuclear cells, collected before any cancer treatment. The receptor was derived from a woman aged 40 to 75 with stage III lung adenocarcinoma.

The CDR3 loop is CASSPPGLANEKLFF. The CDR3, as DNA: TGTGCCAGCAGCCCCCCGGGGCTGGCTAATGAAAAACTGTTTTTT. The rearrangement joins TRBV7-2 to TRBJ1-4, with D maybe TRBD1 (5 bases). From germline, CDR1 is SGHTA and CDR2 FQGNSA. The CDR3 covers 15 residues. The V end was cut by 5 bases, the J end by 3 bases, with 13 bases between.